This TCR beta chain emerged from a study of regulatory T cells in long-lasting Graves disease. Notes on the study in general: Reduced TCR diversity was observed in persistent Graves' patients versus newly diagnosed patients.

Through Arm-PCR of CDR3 regions and iRepertoire HTBI primers, TCR beta libraries were built. TCRdb itself ran the multiplex PCR reads through MiXCR, one entry per CDR3 protein. This table holds 350,000 to 550,000 distinct CDR3 sequences, approximately 15% found once. Time point: newly diagnosed GD, antithyroid drugs for less than 3 months. PBMCs provided the RNA from which the TCR library was made. Approximately 10-milliliter peripheral blood samples went into EDTA tubes. This clonotype was seen repeatedly, ten times or more. What it binds is not known. The same sample was also used in a study of T cells in Graves' hyperthyroidism and ophthalmopathy. That report adds: Hyperthyroidism in the patients, aged 18 to 65, was newly diagnosed and under 2 months in duration.

The sequence was collected from a woman in her 30s with Graves disease. Source: peripheral blood mononuclear cells (PBMCs), taken at new diagnosis, from a patient treated with antithyroid drugs.

DNA for the CDR3: TGCAGTGCTCGGGGGGGATCCACCGGGGAGCTGTTTTTT. Protein sequence: CSARGGSTGELFF. The chain employs TRBV20-1 and TRBJ2-2; the match to TRBD2 covers 8 bases. V gave up 5 bases and J gave up 4 bases; unmatched junction bases: 3. Germline V lookup: CDR1 DFQATT, CDR2 SNEGSKA (reference sequence). The CDR3 spans 13 residues.